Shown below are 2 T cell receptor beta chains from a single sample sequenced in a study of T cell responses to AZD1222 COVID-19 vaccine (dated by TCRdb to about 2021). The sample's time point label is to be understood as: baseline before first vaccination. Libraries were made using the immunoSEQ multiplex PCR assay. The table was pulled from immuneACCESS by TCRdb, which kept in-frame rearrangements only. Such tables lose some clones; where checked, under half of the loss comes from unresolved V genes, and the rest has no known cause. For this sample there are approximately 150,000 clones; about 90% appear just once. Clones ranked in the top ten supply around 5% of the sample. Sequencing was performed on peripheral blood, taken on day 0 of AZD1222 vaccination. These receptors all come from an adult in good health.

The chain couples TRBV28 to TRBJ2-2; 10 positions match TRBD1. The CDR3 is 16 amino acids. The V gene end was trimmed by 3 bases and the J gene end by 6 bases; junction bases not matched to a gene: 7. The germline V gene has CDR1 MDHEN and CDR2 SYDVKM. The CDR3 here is CASSFAGQGYPGELFF. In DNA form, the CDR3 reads TGTGCCAGCAGTTTCGCGGGACAGGGGTATCCCGGGGAGCTGTTTTTT. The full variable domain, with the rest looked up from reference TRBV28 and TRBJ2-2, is DVKVTQSSRYLVKRTGEKVFLECVQDMDHENMFWYRQDPGLGLRLIYFSYDVKMKEKGDIPEGYSVSREKKERFSLILESASTNQTSMYLCASSFAGQGYPGELFFGEGSRLTVL.

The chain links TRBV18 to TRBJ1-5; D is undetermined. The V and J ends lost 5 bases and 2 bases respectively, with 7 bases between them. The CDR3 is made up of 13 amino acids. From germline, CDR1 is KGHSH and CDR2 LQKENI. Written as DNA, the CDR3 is TGTGCCAGCTCATTATCAGGCAATCAGCCCCAGCATTTT. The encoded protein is CASSLSGNQPQHF.